This paragraph reports one T cell receptor (beta chain). No antigen is known for it. Germline CDR1 reads DFQATT; CDR2 reads SNEGSKA (reference sequence). The V segment lost 1 base and the J segment 1 base; nucleotides outside the gene matches: 3. The CDR3 sequence is 16 residues long. The sample is drawn from a study of breast tumors, draining lymph nodes, adjacent tissues. General study points: That most tumor T cells come from lymph nodes remained unproven. Luminal-like breast cancer showed significantly higher tumor–nontumor repertoire similarity than basal-like. Findings are consistent with lymph node origin and intratumoral expansion of most tumor T cells.

TCRdb recomputed calls from the multiplex PCR reads with MiXCR, one row per CDR3 protein. The table has approximately 19,000 distinct CDR3 sequences, approximately 51% seen once. The sample taken for sequencing was breast tumor tissue. The rearrangement links TRBV20-1 to TRBJ2-1; 11 bases agree with TRBD2. The receptor comes from a female donor with breast cancer. Some clones in this sample may be carry-over from other donors' samples. CDR3 nucleotide sequence: TGCAGTGCTAGAGCCGGGACTAGCGGTTCCTACAATGAGCAGTTCTTC. Translation gives CSARAGTSGSYNEQFF.